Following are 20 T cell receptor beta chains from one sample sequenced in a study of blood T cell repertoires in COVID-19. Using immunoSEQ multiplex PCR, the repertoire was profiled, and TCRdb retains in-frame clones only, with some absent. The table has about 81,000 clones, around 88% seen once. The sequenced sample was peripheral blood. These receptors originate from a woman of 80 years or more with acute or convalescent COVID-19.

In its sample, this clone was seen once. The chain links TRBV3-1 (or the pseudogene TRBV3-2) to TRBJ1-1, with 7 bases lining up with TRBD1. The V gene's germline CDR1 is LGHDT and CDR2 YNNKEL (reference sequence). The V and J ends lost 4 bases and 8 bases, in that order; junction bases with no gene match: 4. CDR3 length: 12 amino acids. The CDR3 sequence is CASSRGQAEAFF. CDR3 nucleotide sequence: TGTGCCAGCAGCCGCGGACAGGCCGAAGCTTTCTTT.

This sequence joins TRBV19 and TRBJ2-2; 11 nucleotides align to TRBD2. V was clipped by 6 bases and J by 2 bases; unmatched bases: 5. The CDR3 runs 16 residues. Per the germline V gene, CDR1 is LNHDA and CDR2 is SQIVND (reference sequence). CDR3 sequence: CASRTSGSSNTGELFF. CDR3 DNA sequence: TGTGCCAGTAGAACTAGCGGGAGTTCTAACACCGGGGAGCTGTTTTTT.

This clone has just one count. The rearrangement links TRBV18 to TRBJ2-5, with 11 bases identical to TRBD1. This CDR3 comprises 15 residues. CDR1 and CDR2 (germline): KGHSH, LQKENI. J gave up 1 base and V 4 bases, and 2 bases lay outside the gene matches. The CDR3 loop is CASSRGTGGQETQYF. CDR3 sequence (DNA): TGTGCCAGCTCACGAGGGACAGGGGGCCAAGAGACCCAGTACTTC.

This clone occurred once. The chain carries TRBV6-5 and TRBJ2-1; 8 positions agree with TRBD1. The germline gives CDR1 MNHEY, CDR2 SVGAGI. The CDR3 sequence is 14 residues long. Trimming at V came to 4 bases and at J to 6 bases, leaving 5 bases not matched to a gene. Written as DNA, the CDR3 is TGTGCCAGCAGTTCCCCGGACAGGGTCAATGAGCAGTTCTTC. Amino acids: CASSSPDRVNEQFF.

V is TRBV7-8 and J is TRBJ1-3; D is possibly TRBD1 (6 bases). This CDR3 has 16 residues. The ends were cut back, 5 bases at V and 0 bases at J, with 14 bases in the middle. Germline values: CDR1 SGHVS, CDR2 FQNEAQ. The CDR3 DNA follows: TGTGCCAGCAGCCCGCGGACAGCTCCCTCTGGAAACACCATATATTTT. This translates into CASSPRTAPSGNTIYF.

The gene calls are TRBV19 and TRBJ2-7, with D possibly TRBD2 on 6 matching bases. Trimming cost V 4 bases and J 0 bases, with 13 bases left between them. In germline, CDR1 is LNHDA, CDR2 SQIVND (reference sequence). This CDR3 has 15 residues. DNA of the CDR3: TGTGCCAGTAGTACATCTAGCGAATTCTCCTACGAGCAGTACTTC. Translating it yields CASSTSSEFSYEQYF.

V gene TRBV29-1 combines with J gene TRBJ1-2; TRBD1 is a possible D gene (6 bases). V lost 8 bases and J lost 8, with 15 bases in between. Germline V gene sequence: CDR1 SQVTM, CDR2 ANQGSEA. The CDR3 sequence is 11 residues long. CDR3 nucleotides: TGCAGCCTATCAGGGGTAGACGGCTACACCTTC. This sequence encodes CSLSGVDGYTF.

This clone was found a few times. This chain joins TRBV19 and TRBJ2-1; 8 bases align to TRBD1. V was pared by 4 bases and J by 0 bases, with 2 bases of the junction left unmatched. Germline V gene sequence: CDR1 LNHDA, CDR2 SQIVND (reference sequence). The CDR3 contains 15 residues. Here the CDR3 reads CASSRTGLSYNEQFF. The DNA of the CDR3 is TGTGCCAGTAGTAGGACAGGGCTCTCCTACAATGAGCAGTTCTTC.

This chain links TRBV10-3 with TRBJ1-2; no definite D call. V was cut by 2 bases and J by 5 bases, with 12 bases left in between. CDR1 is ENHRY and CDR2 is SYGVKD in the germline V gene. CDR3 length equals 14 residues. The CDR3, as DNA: TGTGCCATCAGTGAGCGTCAGGTCCTTTATGGCTACACCTTC. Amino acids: CAISERQVLYGYTF.

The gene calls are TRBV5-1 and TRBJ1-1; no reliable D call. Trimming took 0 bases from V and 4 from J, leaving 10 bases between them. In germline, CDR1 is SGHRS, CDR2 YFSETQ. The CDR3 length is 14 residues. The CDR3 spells CASSLAEKVTEAFF. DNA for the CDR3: TGCGCCAGCAGCTTGGCCGAGAAAGTCACTGAAGCTTTCTTT.

The DNA of the CDR3 is TGTGCTAGTGCCCGTCTCCGGGACGAGCAGTACTTC. This codes for CASARLRDEQYF. The chain employs TRBV12-5 and TRBJ2-7; no clear D gene. Germline CDR1 reads LGHNT; CDR2 reads FRNRAP. Trimming took off 7 bases at V and 5 bases at J, with 12 bases between the two ends. This CDR3 is built from 12 residues.

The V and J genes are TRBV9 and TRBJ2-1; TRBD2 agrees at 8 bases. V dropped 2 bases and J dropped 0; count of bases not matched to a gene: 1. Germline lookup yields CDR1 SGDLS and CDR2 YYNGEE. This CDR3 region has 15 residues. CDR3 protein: CASSVSGSSYNEQFF. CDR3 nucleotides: TGTGCCAGCAGCGTCAGCGGGAGCTCCTACAATGAGCAGTTCTTC.

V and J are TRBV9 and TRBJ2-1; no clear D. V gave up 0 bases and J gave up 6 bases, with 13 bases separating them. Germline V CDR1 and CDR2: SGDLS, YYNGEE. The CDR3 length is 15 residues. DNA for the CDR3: TGTGCCAGCAGCGTAGCTAGTCCTGTTGGCAATGAGCAGTTCTTC. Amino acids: CASSVASPVGNEQFF.

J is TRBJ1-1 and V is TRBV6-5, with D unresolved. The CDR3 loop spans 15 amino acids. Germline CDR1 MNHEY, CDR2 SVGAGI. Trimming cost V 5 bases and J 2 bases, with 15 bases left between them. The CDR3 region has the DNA TGTGCCAGCAGTAATACTCCCGGTCGAAACACTGAAGCTTTCTTT. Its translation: CASSNTPGRNTEAFF.

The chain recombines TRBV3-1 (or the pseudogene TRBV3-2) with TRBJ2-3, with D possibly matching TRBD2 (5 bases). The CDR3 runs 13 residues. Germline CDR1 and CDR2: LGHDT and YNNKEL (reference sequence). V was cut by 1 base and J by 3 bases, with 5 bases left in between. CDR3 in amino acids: CASSQAGTDTQYF. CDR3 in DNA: TGTGCCAGCAGCCAAGCGGGGACAGATACGCAGTATTTT.

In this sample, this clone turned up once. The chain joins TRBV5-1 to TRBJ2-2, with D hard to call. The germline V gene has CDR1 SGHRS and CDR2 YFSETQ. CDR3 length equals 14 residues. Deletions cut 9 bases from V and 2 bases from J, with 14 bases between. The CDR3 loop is CATRSTLNTGELFF. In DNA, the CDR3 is TGCGCCACGAGGTCAACCTTAAACACCGGGGAGCTGTTTTTT.

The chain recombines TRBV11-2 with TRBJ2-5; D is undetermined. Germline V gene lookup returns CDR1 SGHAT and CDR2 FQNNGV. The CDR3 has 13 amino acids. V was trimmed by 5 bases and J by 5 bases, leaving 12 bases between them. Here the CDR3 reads CASSQRPGETQYF. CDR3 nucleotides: TGTGCCAGCAGCCAAAGGCCCGGGGAGACCCAGTACTTC.

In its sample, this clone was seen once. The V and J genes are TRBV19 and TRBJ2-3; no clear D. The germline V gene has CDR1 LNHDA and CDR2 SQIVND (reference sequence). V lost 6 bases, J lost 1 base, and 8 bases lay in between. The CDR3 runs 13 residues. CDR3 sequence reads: CASSQTGTDTQYF. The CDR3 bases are TGTGCCAGTAGCCAGACTGGCACAGATACGCAGTATTTT. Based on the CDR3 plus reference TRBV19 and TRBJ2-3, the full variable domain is DGGITQSPKYLFRKEGQNVTLSCEQNLNHDAMYWYRQDPGQGLRLIYYSQIVNDFQKGDIAEGYSVSREKKESFPLTVTSAQKNPTAFYLCASSQTGTDTQYFGPGTRLTVL.

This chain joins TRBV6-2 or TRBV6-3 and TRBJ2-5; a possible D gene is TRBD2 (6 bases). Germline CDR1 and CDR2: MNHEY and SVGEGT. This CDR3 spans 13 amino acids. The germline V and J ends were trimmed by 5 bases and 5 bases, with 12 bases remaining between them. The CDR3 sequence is CASSGQAGETQYF. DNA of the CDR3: TGTGCCAGCAGTGGGCAGGCGGGGGAGACCCAGTACTTC.

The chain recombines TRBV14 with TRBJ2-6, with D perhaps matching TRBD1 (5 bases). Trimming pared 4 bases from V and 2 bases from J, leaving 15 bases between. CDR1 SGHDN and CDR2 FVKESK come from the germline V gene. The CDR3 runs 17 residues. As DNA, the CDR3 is TGTGCCAGCAGCCGGACAACCCTTTGGGCTGGGGCCAACGTCCTGACTTTC. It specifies CASSRTTLWAGANVLTF.